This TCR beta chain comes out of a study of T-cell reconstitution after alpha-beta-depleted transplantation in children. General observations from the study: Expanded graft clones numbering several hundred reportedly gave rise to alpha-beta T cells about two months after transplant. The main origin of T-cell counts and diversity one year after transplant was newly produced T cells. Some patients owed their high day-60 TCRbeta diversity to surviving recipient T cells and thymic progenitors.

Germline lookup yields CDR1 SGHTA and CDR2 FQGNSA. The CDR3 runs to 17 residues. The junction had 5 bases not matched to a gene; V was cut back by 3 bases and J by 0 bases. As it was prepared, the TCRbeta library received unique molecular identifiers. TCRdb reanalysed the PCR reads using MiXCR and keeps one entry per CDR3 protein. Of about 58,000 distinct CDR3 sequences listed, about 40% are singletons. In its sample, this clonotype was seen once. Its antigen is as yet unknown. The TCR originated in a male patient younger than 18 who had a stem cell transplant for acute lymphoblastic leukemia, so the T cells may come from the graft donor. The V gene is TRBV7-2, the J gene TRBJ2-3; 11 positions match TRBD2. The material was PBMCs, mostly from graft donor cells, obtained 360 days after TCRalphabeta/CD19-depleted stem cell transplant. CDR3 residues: CASSFRGTSGSTDTQYF. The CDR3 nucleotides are TGTGCCAGCAGCTTTCGCGGGACTAGCGGTAGCACAGATACGCAGTATTTT.